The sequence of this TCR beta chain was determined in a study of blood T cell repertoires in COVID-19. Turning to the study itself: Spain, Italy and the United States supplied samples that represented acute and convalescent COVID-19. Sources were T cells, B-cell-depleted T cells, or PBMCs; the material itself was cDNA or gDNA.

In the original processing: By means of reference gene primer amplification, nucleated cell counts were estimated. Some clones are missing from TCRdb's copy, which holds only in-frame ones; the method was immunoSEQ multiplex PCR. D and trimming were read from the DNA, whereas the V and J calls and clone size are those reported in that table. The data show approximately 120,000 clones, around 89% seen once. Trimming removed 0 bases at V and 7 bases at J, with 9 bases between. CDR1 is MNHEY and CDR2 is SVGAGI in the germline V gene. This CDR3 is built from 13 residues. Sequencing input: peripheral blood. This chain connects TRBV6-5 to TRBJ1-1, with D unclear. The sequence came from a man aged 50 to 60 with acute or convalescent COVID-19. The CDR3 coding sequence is TGTGCCAGCAGTTACTCGATTCGGGTTGAAGCTTTCTTT. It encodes CASSYSIRVEAFF.